The 2 T cell receptor beta chains below come from one sample, sequenced in a study of T cell changes during pregnancy in multiple sclerosis. Repertoires were generated with immunoSEQ multiplex PCR, while TCRdb's copy carries only in-frame clones and drops some. The sample consists of tens of thousands of clones, about 92% of them appearing once. The specimen was peripheral blood, collected in the third trimester of pregnancy. The receptors were gathered from a female donor with multiple sclerosis, enrolled in a pregnancy study.

The chain combines TRBV7-8 with TRBJ2-1; 9 bases agree with TRBD2. Germline loops: CDR1 SGHVS, CDR2 FQNEAQ. CDR3 length: 15 residues. The junction had 5 bases not matched to a gene; V was cut back by 1 base and J by 7 bases. CDR3 sequence: CASSLGGRGRNEQFF. The CDR3 coding sequence is TGTGCCAGCAGCTTAGGCGGGAGGGGCAGGAATGAGCAGTTCTTC.

V usage is TRBV5-1 and J usage is TRBJ2-5; TRBD1 agrees at 8 bases. Germline CDR1 SGHRS, CDR2 YFSETQ. The CDR3 covers 14 residues. V lost 4 bases, J lost 5 bases, and 7 bases stayed unmatched. The chain's CDR3 is CASSGGQGGETQYF. DNA for the CDR3: TGCGCCAGCAGCGGAGGACAGGGTGGTGAGACCCAGTACTTC.